Following are 23 T cell receptor beta chains from one sample sequenced in a study of beta chain features in type 1 diabetes (dated by TCRdb to 2016 to 2019). Paper-wide results and their limitations: A moderate but significant shortening of TCRB CDR3 length was observed in type 1 diabetes patients in all four CD4+ subsets.

No antigens are known for them. The library relied on the immunoSEQ multiplex PCR assay. The entire isolated RNA was reverse transcribed using the High Capacity cDNA Reverse Transcription Kit, and thus expressed TCRB transcripts were sequenced. Not all clones reach the TCRdb copy of this immuneACCESS table, which keeps in-frame sequences only. Checked studies attribute under half of the gap to unresolved V genes and leave the rest unexplained. The sample table holds 160,000 or so clones, of which about 63% were seen once. 0.08% to 0.1% of the sample rests with the top ten. The sequenced sample was naive CD4+ T cells from blood. This specimen's cell subset or site label, interpreted: true naive CD4+ T cells. These receptors were collected from a young man with type 1 diabetes.

CDR3 protein: CASRPSGYADTQYF. CDR3 bases: TGCGCCAGCAGACCTAGCGGGTACGCAGATACGCAGTATTTT. The genes are TRBV4-3 and TRBJ2-3, with 8 bases lining up with TRBD2. This CDR3 has 14 residues. The germline V gene has CDR1 LGHNA and CDR2 YSLEER. Losses at the gene ends were 6 bases for V and 4 bases for J; bases not matched to a gene: 6.

This chain links TRBV29-1 with TRBJ1-1; tentative D call: TRBD1 (6 bases). The CDR3 totals 12 residues. Germline-derived CDR1 and CDR2 are SQVTM and ANQGSEA. Between the trimmed V and J ends, which lost 4 bases and 3 bases, there was a span of 9 bases. The CDR3 DNA reads as TGCAGCGTTGCGGCAGGGGACACTGAAGCTTTCTTT. This codes for CSVAAGDTEAFF.

The CDR3 loop is CSVGGGAISYEQYF. Written as DNA, the CDR3 is TGCAGCGTTGGGGGAGGGGCGATTTCCTACGAGCAGTACTTC. This chain links TRBV29-1 with TRBJ2-7; 7 bases are shared with TRBD2. CDR3 size: 14 residues. Germline CDR1 is SQVTM and CDR2 is ANQGSEA. With 4 bases clipped from V and 1 base from J, the junction kept 7 bases outside the gene matches.

This rearrangement joins TRBV18 to TRBJ2-7; D might be TRBD1 (7 bases). The germline gives CDR1 KGHSH, CDR2 LQKENI. This CDR3 region has 13 residues. V lost 6 bases and J 2 bases, leaving 11 bases between the germline ends. The CDR3 DNA is TGTGCCAGCTCGCGGGACAGCACCTACGAGCAGTACTTC. The encoded protein is CASSRDSTYEQYF.

This chain joins TRBV25-1 and TRBJ1-1, with D perhaps TRBD1 (5 bases). Germline CDR1 is MGHDK and CDR2 is SYGVNS. Between the trimmed V and J ends, which lost 6 bases and 5 bases, there was a span of 7 bases. There are 11 residues in the CDR3. The CDR3 here is CASRGVTEAFF. CDR3 DNA: TGTGCCAGCAGAGGGGTGACTGAAGCTTTCTTT. Together with reference TRBV25-1 and TRBJ1-1, the CDR3 gives the full variable domain: EADIYQTPRYLVIGTGKKITLECSQTMGHDKMYWYQQDPGMELHLIHYSYGVNSTEKGDLSSESTVSRIRTEHFPLTLESARPSHTSQYLCASRGVTEAFFGQGTRLTVV.

CDR3 nucleotide sequence: TGTGCCTTCTTCGGGACGTATCCCTACGAGCAGTACTTC. Its protein product is CAFFGTYPYEQYF. The chain joins TRBV30 to TRBJ2-7; D possibly matches TRBD1 or TRBD2 (5 bases each). With 7 bases removed from V and 2 bases from J, the gap between germline ends came to 15 bases. Germline V lookup: CDR1 GTSNPN, CDR2 SVGIG (reference sequence). This CDR3 region has 13 residues.

The chain couples TRBV28 to TRBJ2-5, with D maybe TRBD1 (5 bases). Germline V lookup: CDR1 MDHEN, CDR2 SYDVKM. The CDR3 runs 14 residues. Trimming removed 2 bases from V and 2 bases from J, with 9 bases in between. The CDR3 DNA sequence: TGTGCCAGCAGTTTAAACCCAGGGCAAGAGACCCAGTACTTC. Translation gives CASSLNPGQETQYF.

The chain has TRBV7-9 and TRBJ2-2; D unclear. Germline V CDR1 and CDR2: SEHNR, FQNEAQ (reference sequence). CDR3 length: 14 amino acids. Between the trimmed V and J ends, which lost 1 base and 4 bases, there was a span of 7 bases. In DNA, the CDR3 is TGTGCCAGCAGCTTAGACAGCTCCACCGGGGAGCTGTTTTTT. Translation: CASSLDSSTGELFF.

The chain joins TRBV30 to TRBJ2-2; no definite D call. The CDR3 length is 13 residues. Germline CDR1 and CDR2: GTSNPN and SVGIG (reference sequence). V was shortened by 4 bases and J by 1 base, with 7 bases between the two germline ends. The DNA of the CDR3 is TGTGCCTGGATCCCACAGAACACCGGGGAGCTGTTTTTT. Amino acid sequence: CAWIPQNTGELFF.

This clone was observed a handful of times. Distinct nucleotide sequences in the sample also encode this CDR3. This chain connects TRBV4-3 to TRBJ2-3; D call uncertain. V was shortened by 0 bases and J by 3 bases, with 7 bases between the two germline ends. Germline V gene sequence: CDR1 LGHNA, CDR2 YSLEER. The CDR3 consists of 14 residues. CDR3 in DNA: TGCGCCAGCAGCCAAGATACCCGGACAGATACGCAGTATTTT. Translated: CASSQDTRTDTQYF.

V gene TRBV29-1 combines with J gene TRBJ1-2; a weak D match, TRBD1 (6 bases). The CDR3 totals 13 residues. CDR1 SQVTM and CDR2 ANQGSEA come from the germline V gene. Trimming stripped 2 bases from V and 5 bases from J, with 12 bases between. This chain's CDR3 is CSVERQGRYGYTF. For the CDR3, the DNA is TGCAGCGTTGAAAGGCAGGGGCGGTATGGCTACACCTTC.

This rearrangement joins TRBV27 to TRBJ2-7; TRBD1 is a possible D gene (7 bases). Germline CDR1 MNHEY, CDR2 SMNVEV (reference sequence). This CDR3 region has 14 residues. The V gene lost 3 bases and the J gene lost 4 bases, with 13 bases spanning the gap. The CDR3 bases are TGTGCCAGCAGTTTGCGGGACAGAGGATACGAGCAGTACTTC. It translates to CASSLRDRGYEQYF.

The rearrangement joins TRBV7-9 to TRBJ1-6; a weak D match, TRBD1 (6 bases). Germline CDR1 and CDR2: SEHNR and FQNEAQ (reference sequence). This CDR3 comprises 15 residues. Trimming removed 2 bases from V and 9 bases from J, with 14 bases in between. The CDR3 protein is CASSLLAGTISPLHF. In nucleotides, the CDR3 is TGTGCCAGCAGCTTACTGGCAGGGACAATTTCACCCCTCCACTTT.

The chain joins TRBV4-3 to TRBJ2-3; possibly TRBD1 for D (6 bases). Trimming shortened V by 3 bases and J by 12 bases, and 16 bases separated the two germline ends. This CDR3 contains 13 residues. Germline lookup yields CDR1 LGHNA and CDR2 YSLEER. The CDR3 nucleotides read TGCGCCAGCAGCCATGCAGGGACACATTATCAGTATTTT. Encoded protein: CASSHAGTHYQYF.

V usage is TRBV5-1 and J usage is TRBJ2-7, with D tentatively TRBD1 (5 bases). CDR1 is SGHRS and CDR2 is YFSETQ in the germline V gene. The germline V and J ends were trimmed by 2 bases and 1 base, with 7 bases remaining between them. The CDR3 length is 13 residues. The CDR3 bases are TGCGCCAGCAGCTTAGACAGATCCTACGAGCAGTACTTC. Translating it yields CASSLDRSYEQYF.

This rearrangement joins TRBV9 to TRBJ2-5; 10 nucleotides agree with TRBD1. CDR3 length: 16 residues. Unmatched junction bases numbered 9, after V lost 3 bases and J lost 4 bases. Germline values: CDR1 SGDLS, CDR2 YYNGEE. The chain's CDR3 is CASSAYSGTGVETQYF. The CDR3 DNA sequence: TGTGCCAGCAGCGCTTATTCCGGGACAGGGGTAGAGACCCAGTACTTC.

The chain carries TRBV11-2 and TRBJ2-5, with a possible D match to TRBD2 (6 bases). The V gene lost 3 bases and the J gene lost 2 bases, with 16 bases spanning the gap. The germline gives CDR1 SGHAT, CDR2 FQNNGV. The CDR3 extends over 16 amino acids. CDR3 coding DNA: TGTGCCAGCAGCTTTGTGGGGGGAATTCCTCAAGAGACCCAGTACTTC. Translating it yields CASSFVGGIPQETQYF.

This clone was detected a few times. The chain combines TRBV20-1 with TRBJ2-7; D unresolved. Trimming pared 2 bases from V and 7 bases from J, leaving 9 bases between. The CDR3 is 11 residues long. CDR1 and CDR2 (germline): DFQATT, SNEGSKA (reference sequence). This chain's CDR3 is CSARRGKEQYF. CDR3 sequence (DNA): TGCAGTGCTAGAAGAGGTAAAGAGCAGTACTTC.

The rearrangement links TRBV5-6 to TRBJ2-1; D ambiguous. CDR3 length equals 14 residues. V lost 4 bases to trimming and J lost 4 bases, with 12 bases between them. Germline lookup yields CDR1 SGHDT and CDR2 YYEEEE. The CDR3 reads CASSTLGQYNEQFF. For the CDR3, the DNA is TGTGCCAGCAGCACCCTCGGGCAGTACAATGAGCAGTTCTTC.

The rearrangement links TRBV11-2 to TRBJ2-1; TRBD1 is a possible D gene (5 bases). Germline CDR1 and CDR2: SGHAT and FQNNGV. This CDR3 is built from 12 residues. V dropped 5 bases and J dropped 8 bases, with 10 bases sitting between them. The CDR3 DNA sequence: TGTGCCAGCAGCCCTCAGGGATATGAGCAGTTCTTC. It specifies CASSPQGYEQFF.

This clone was detected a few times. V and J are TRBV2 and TRBJ1-4; 8 nucleotides line up with TRBD1. This CDR3 region has 16 residues. J was trimmed by 6 bases and V by 4 bases; bases with no gene match: 10. In germline, CDR1 is SNHLY, CDR2 FYNNEI. The CDR3 coding sequence is TGTGCCAGCAGTGCTCGGAGAGGACAGGGCGATGAAAAACTGTTTTTT. Its translation is CASSARRGQGDEKLFF.

The rearrangement links TRBV5-1 to TRBJ2-7; possibly TRBD1 or TRBD2 for D (5 bases each). Germline values: CDR1 SGHRS, CDR2 YFSETQ. This CDR3 is built from 14 residues. V was trimmed by 7 bases and J by 7 bases, leaving 21 bases between them. In DNA form, the CDR3 reads TGCGCCAGCGGCCAGGGACCAACCTCCGGGGAGCAGTACTTC. It encodes CASGQGPTSGEQYF. Variable domain in full (rest from reference TRBV5-1 and TRBJ2-7): KAGVTQTPRYLIKTRGQQVTLSCSPISGHRSVSWYQQTPGQGLQFLFEYFSETQRNKGNFPGRFSGRQFSNSRSEMNVSTLELGDSALYLCASGQGPTSGEQYFGPGTRLTVT.

The rearrangement uses TRBV30 and TRBJ2-5; 8 positions agree with TRBD2. Germline CDR1 GTSNPN, CDR2 SVGIG (reference sequence). This CDR3 region has 14 residues. Losses at the gene ends were 1 base for V and 5 bases for J; bases not matched to a gene: 6. The CDR3 region is CAWSARLARETQYF. The CDR3 DNA sequence: TGTGCCTGGAGTGCCCGACTAGCGAGGGAGACCCAGTACTTC.